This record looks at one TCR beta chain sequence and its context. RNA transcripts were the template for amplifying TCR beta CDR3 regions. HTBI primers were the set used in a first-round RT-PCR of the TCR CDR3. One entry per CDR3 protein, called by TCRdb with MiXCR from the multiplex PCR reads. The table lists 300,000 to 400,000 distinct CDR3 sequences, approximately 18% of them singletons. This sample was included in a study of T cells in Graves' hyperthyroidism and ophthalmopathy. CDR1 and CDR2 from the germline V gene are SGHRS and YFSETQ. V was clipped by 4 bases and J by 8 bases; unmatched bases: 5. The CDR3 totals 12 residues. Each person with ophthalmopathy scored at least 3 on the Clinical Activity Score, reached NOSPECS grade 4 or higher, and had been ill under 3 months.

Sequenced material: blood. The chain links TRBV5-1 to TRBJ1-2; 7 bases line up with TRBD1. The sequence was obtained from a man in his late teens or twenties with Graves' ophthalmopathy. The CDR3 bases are TGCGCCAGCAGCGAGGGACAGAACGGCTACACCTTC. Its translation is CASSEGQNGYTF.